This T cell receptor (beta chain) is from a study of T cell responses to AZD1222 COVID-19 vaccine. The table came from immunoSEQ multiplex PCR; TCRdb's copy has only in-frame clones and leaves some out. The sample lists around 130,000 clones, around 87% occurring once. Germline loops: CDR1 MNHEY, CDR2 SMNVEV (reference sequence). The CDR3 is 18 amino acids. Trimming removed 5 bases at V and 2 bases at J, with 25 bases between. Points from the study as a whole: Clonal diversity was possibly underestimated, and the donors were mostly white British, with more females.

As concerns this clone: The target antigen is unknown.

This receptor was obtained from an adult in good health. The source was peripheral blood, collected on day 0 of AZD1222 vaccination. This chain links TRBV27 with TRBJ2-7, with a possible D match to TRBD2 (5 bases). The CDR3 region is CASSVERSFPPLTYEQYF. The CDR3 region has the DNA TGTGCCAGCAGTGTAGAGCGGAGTTTCCCACCGCTCACCTACGAGCAGTACTTC.